The T cell receptor beta chain under discussion was sequenced for a study of post-analysis software for immune sequencing data. Study summary: Relapsing-remitting, secondary progressive and progressive-relapsing forms of multiple sclerosis all featured among disease courses. Whole-study findings and limits: Samples from one preparation batch, clustered by F measure, grouped strongly together. There was significantly lower normalized Chao1 diversity in multiple sclerosis patients than in controls. Comparison of patients with controls showed 4 to 6 TRBV segments more frequent in patients, TRBV5-6, TRBV5-1 and TRBV20-1 among them.

With respect to this clonotype: Antigen: not known.

Sequencing libraries made from TCR beta cDNA carried unique molecular identifiers. cDNA molecules numbering 400,000 to 550,000 came from approximately 1 to 10 million T cells. TCRdb analysed the PCR reads with MiXCR anew, one entry per CDR3 protein. The repertoire holds about 200,000 distinct CDR3 sequences, with around 29% as singletons. The CDR3 is made up of 13 amino acids. J lost 12 bases, V lost 5 bases, and 10 bases had no gene match. The TCR was taken from a girl aged 2-17 years with multiple sclerosis. V is TRBV12-3 or TRBV12-4 and J is TRBJ2-7; the match to TRBD2 covers 10 bases. Sequenced material: blood. CDR3 residues: CASSPIAGGPPYF. The CDR3, as DNA: TGTGCCAGCAGTCCTATAGCGGGAGGCCCTCCGTACTTC.